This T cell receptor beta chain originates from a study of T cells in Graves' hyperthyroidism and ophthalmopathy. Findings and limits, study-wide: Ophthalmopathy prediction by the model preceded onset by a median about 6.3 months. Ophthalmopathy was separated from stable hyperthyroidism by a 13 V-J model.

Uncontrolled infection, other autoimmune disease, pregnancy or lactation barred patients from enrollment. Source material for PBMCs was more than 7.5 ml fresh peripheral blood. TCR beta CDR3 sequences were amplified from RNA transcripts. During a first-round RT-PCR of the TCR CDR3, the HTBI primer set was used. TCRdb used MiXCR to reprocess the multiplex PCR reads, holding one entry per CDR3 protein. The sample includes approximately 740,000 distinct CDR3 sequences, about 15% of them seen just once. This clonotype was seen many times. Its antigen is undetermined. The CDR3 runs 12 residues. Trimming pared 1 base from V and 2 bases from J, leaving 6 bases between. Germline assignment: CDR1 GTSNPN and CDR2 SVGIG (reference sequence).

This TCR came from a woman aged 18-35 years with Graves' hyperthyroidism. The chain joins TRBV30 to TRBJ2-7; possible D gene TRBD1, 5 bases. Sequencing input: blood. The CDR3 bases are TGTGCCTGGAGTGGGACACCCTACGAGCAGTACTTC. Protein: CAWSGTPYEQYF.